These 14 T cell receptor beta chains originate from one sample sequenced in a study of cytomegalovirus exposure and HLA in healthy donors. Primers: 60 Vbeta forward and 13 Jbeta reverse. Measured with immunoSEQ multiplex PCR; TCRdb has only the in-frame clones, and not every one. Of some 190,000 clones in the sample, 74% are singletons; the top ten hold roughly 2.8%. Material for sequencing was PBMCs. These receptors originate from a woman aged 25 to 39 in good health and CMV-seropositive.

The chain joins TRBV2 to TRBJ1-2; possibly TRBD1 for D (5 bases). The CDR3 spans 13 residues. Germline V lookup: CDR1 SNHLY, CDR2 FYNNEI. Trimming left V 7 bases short and J 4 bases short, with 13 bases between. The CDR3 sequence is CASTPRTTYGYTF. The CDR3 region has the DNA TGTGCCAGCACTCCAAGGACAACCTATGGCTACACCTTC.

The V call is TRBV27, the J call TRBJ1-1; TRBD1 agrees at 10 bases. The CDR3 runs to 14 residues. The V and J ends lost 2 bases and 8 bases, in that order; junction bases with no gene match: 5. The germline V gene has CDR1 MNHEY and CDR2 SMNVEV (reference sequence). The CDR3 nucleotides are TGTGCCAGCAGTTTAGGGGACAGGGGTGGCGAAGCTTTCTTT. Encoded protein: CASSLGDRGGEAFF.

V gene TRBV11-3 combines with J gene TRBJ2-7; 12 positions agree with TRBD2. The CDR3 has 17 residues. Germline V gene lookup returns CDR1 SGHNT and CDR2 YENEEA. V shed 4 bases, J shed 2 bases, and the junction held 9 bases outside the gene matches. The CDR3 protein is CASSSQPSGRAAYEQYF. CDR3 DNA: TGTGCCAGCAGCTCCCAACCTAGCGGGAGGGCCGCCTACGAGCAGTACTTC.

As concerns this clone: Other DNA sequences in this specimen translate into the identical CDR3. The rearrangement links TRBV18 to TRBJ2-7; 7 bases agree with TRBD1. Germline assignment: CDR1 KGHSH and CDR2 LQKENI. This CDR3 is built from 14 residues. J gave up 2 bases and V 0 bases, and 1 base lay outside the gene matches. The CDR3 loop is CASSPPTGTYEQYF. For the CDR3, the DNA is TGTGCCAGCTCACCACCGACAGGGACCTACGAGCAGTACTTC. Full variable domain (outside the CDR3, taken from reference TRBV18 and TRBJ2-7): NAGVMQNPRHLVRRRGQEARLRCSPMKGHSHVYWYRQLPEEGLKFMVYLQKENIIDESGMPKERFSAEFPKEGPSILRIQQVVRGDSAAYFCASSPPTGTYEQYFGPGTRLTVT.

Concerning this clone itself: Additional DNA sequences in this sample encode the identical CDR3. The gene calls are TRBV27 and TRBJ2-1; TRBD2 agrees at 12 bases. Germline values: CDR1 MNHEY, CDR2 SMNVEV (reference sequence). The CDR3 loop spans 17 amino acids. V was pared by 5 bases and J by 10 bases, with 15 bases of the junction left unmatched. CDR3 in DNA: TGTGCCAGCAGTCTTCGGACTAGCGGGACCTTGGGCAACGAGCAGTTCTTC. This codes for CASSLRTSGTLGNEQFF.

CDR3 amino acids: CASSLGEQGYEQYF. DNA for the CDR3: TGTGCCAGCAGCTTAGGAGAACAGGGCTACGAGCAGTACTTC. This chain uses TRBV7-9 with TRBJ2-7, with TRBD1 as a possible D gene (6 bases). CDR1 and CDR2 from the germline V gene are SEHNR and FQNEAQ (reference sequence). The CDR3 has 14 amino acids. Trimming pared 1 base from V and 3 bases from J, leaving 10 bases between.

This chain connects TRBV19 to TRBJ2-3, with 8 positions matching TRBD2. CDR1 is LNHDA and CDR2 is SQIVND in the germline V gene (reference sequence). Trimming removed 7 bases from V and 0 bases from J; junction bases left unmatched: 6. This CDR3 has 15 amino acids. Here the CDR3 DNA reads TGTGCCAGTACCGGTAGCGGGACTAGCACAGATACGCAGTATTTT. It codes for CASTGSGTSTDTQYF.

As regards this clone: The same CDR3 can be traced to other DNA sequences in this sample. The chain employs TRBV28 and TRBJ2-1; D is undetermined. V was trimmed by 5 bases and J by 2 bases, leaving 10 bases between them. This CDR3 contains 14 residues. Germline V gives CDR1 MDHEN, CDR2 SYDVKM. CDR3 region: CASSSSGPYNEQFF. The CDR3 nucleotides are TGTGCCAGCAGTAGTTCTGGCCCCTACAATGAGCAGTTCTTC.

This clone was recorded a few times. The rearrangement uses TRBV4-1 and TRBJ2-3, with 7 positions matching TRBD1. Germline V CDR1 and CDR2: MGHRA, YSYEKL. Trimming at V came to 3 bases and at J to 1 base, leaving 19 bases not matched to a gene. The CDR3 sequence is 20 residues long. The CDR3 nucleotides read TGCGCCAGCAGCCATCATCCGGGACAGTCTTTCGGTGGAGGCACAGATACGCAGTATTTT. Protein product: CASSHHPGQSFGGGTDTQYF.

The V gene is TRBV19, the J gene TRBJ2-1; maybe TRBD2 (6 bases). The CDR3 runs to 13 residues. Per germline, CDR1 LNHDA and CDR2 SQIVND (reference sequence). V gave up 10 bases and J gave up 4 bases, with 14 bases separating them. The CDR3 coding sequence is TGTGCCACCGCAGCGGGCATTTACAATGAGCAGTTCTTC. Encoded protein: CATAAGIYNEQFF.

This rearrangement joins TRBV9 to TRBJ2-1; TRBD2 matches 13 bases. Germline V lookup: CDR1 SGDLS, CDR2 YYNGEE. This CDR3 contains 18 residues. The V gene end was trimmed by 0 bases and the J gene end by 8 bases; junction bases not matched to a gene: 11. The DNA of the CDR3 is TGTGCCAGCAGCGTAGAAGCCCCGAGGACTAGCGGGAGCGATGAGCAGTTCTTC. It is translated as CASSVEAPRTSGSDEQFF.

The chain recombines TRBV20-1 with TRBJ2-7, with D possibly TRBD1 on 5 matching bases. Trimming left V 5 bases short and J 6 bases short, with 11 bases between. The germline gives CDR1 DFQATT, CDR2 SNEGSKA (reference sequence). This CDR3 is built from 11 residues. CDR3 loop: CSAPIGVEQYF. The CDR3 bases are TGCAGTGCTCCTATAGGGGTCGAGCAGTACTTC.

The V gene is TRBV5-5, the J gene TRBJ2-1; 10 nucleotides agree with TRBD2. The CDR3 totals 17 residues. The junction had 8 bases not matched to a gene; V was cut back by 4 bases and J by 1 base. The germline V gene has CDR1 SGHKS and CDR2 YYEKEE (reference sequence). The CDR3 sequence: CASSKDRAGGSYNEQFF. DNA of the CDR3: TGTGCCAGCAGCAAGGACAGAGCGGGAGGGTCCTACAATGAGCAGTTCTTC.

This clone was picked up a small number of times. This chain connects TRBV5-1 to TRBJ1-5, with no clear D. Trimming cost V 2 bases and J 1 base, with 10 bases left between them. Germline V gene data show CDR1 as SGHRS and CDR2 as YFSETQ. The CDR3 totals 15 residues. The CDR3 coding sequence is TGCGCCAGCAGCTTTACCGGTGAAAGCAATCAGCCCCAGCATTTT. Translation: CASSFTGESNQPQHF.